The text below deals with one T cell receptor beta chain. This entry is derived from a study of blood T cell repertoires in COVID-19. The method was immunoSEQ multiplex PCR; TCRdb's version includes in-frame clones alone and lacks a portion of them. The repertoire includes 250,000 or so clones, 91% of them detected once, and 0.95% to 1.5% sits in the top ten. Adults between about 18 and 89 years of age took part from fewer than 30 US areas. Allocation to cohorts depended on clinical history reported by the participants. The CDR3 contains 14 residues. Trimming stripped 5 bases from V and 1 base from J, with 11 bases between. Germline loops: CDR1 LGHNT, CDR2 FRNRAP.

V is TRBV12-5 and J is TRBJ1-1, with D perhaps matching TRBD1 (6 bases). Sequencing input: PBMCs or T cells enriched from blood (not recorded which). The TCR was taken from a human donor in a cohort exposed to, infected with or recovered from COVID-19 (not recorded which). The donor label of this sample is uncertain. The CDR3, as DNA: TGTGCTAGTGGTCCCCCCAGGGGGAACACTGAAGCTTTCTTT. Residues: CASGPPRGNTEAFF.